What follows are 2 T cell receptor beta chains derived from one specimen sequenced in a study of T-cell reconstitution after alpha-beta-depleted transplantation in children. Unique molecular identifiers were incorporated during preparation of the TCRbeta library. A single record per CDR3 protein comes from TCRdb applying MiXCR to the PCR reads. The profile shows approximately 110,000 distinct CDR3 sequences, under 30% of them singletons. The sample was PBMCs, mostly from graft donor cells, taken 180 days after TCRalphabeta/CD19-depleted stem cell transplant. Every receptor here comes from a male patient aged 2 to 9 who had a stem cell transplant for chronic granulomatous disease, so the T cells may come from the graft donor.

This clonotype was observed at least ten times. The CDR3 reads CASSSGLVETQYF. As DNA, the CDR3 is TGTGCCAGCAGCTCGGGACTAGTAGAGACCCAGTACTTC. V usage is TRBV27 and J usage is TRBJ2-5, with 8 nucleotides matching TRBD2. Germline assignment: CDR1 MNHEY and CDR2 SMNVEV (reference sequence). With 6 bases clipped from V and 4 bases from J, the junction kept 4 bases outside the gene matches. The length of the CDR3 is 13 residues.

The sample holds many counts of this clonotype. The CDR3 protein is CASSPVAFMNTEAFF. The CDR3 bases are TGTGCCAGCAGCCCGGTGGCGTTCATGAACACTGAAGCTTTCTTT. The chain links TRBV11-2 to TRBJ1-1; no firm D call. V was shortened by 5 bases and J by 0 bases, with 13 bases between the two germline ends. The germline gives CDR1 SGHAT, CDR2 FQNNGV. The CDR3 is 15 amino acids.